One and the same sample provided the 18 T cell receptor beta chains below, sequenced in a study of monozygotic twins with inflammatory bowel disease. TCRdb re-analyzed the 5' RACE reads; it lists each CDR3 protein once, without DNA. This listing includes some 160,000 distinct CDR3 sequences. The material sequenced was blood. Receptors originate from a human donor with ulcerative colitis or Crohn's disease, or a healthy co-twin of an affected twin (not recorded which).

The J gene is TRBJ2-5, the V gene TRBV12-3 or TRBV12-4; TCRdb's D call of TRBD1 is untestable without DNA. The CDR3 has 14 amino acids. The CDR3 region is CASRPGTGKETQYF.

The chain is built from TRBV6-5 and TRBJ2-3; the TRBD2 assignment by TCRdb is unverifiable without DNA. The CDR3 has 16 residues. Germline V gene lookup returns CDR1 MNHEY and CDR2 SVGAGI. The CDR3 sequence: CASSSGLGGSGDTQYF.

This CDR3 reads CASSLQAGDVYEQYF. The gene calls are TRBV7-3 and TRBJ2-7; TCRdb designates TRBD1, a call that cannot be tested without DNA. Germline V gene lookup returns CDR1 SGHTA and CDR2 FQGTGA. This CDR3 comprises 15 residues.

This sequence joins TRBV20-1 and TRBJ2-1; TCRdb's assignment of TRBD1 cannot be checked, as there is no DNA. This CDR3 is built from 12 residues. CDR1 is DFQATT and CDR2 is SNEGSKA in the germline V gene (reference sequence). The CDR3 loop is CSQGPSYNEQFF.

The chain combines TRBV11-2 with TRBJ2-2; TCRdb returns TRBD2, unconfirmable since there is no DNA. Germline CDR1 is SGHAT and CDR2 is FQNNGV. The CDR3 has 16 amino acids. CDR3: CASSRTSGGLHRELFF.

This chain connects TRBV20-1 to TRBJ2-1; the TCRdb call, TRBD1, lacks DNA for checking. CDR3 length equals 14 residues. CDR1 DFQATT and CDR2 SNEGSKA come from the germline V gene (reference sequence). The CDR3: CSASGVSSYNEQFF.

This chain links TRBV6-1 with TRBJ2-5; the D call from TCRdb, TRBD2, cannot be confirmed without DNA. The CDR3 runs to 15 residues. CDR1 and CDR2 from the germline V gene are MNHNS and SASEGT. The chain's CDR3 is CASSPGAEPSKTQYF.

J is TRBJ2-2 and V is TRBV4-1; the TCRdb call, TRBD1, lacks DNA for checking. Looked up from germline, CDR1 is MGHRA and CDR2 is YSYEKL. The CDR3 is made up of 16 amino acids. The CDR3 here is CASSRREARNTGELFF.

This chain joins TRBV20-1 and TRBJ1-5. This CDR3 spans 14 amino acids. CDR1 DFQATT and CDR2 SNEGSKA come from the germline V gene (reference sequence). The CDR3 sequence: CSASSLYSNQPQHF.

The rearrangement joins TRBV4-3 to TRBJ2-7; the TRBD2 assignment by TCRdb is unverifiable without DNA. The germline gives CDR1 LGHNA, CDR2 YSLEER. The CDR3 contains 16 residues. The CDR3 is CASSQDQGTIPLEQYF.

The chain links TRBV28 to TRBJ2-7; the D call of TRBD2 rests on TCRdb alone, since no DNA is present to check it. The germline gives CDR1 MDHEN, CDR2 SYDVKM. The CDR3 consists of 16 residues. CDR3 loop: CASSLFSLASGYEQYF.

The CDR3 spells CASSQNRDSTEAFF. The chain joins TRBV16 to TRBJ1-1; the D call from TCRdb, TRBD1, cannot be confirmed without DNA. The CDR3 contains 14 residues. Per the germline V gene, CDR1 is KGHSY and CDR2 is FQNENV.

The chain's CDR3 is CASSFLAGGPNEQFF. The chain joins TRBV5-4 to TRBJ2-1; TCRdb's assignment of TRBD2 cannot be checked, as there is no DNA. This CDR3 is built from 15 residues. The germline V gene has CDR1 SGHNT and CDR2 YYREEE (reference sequence).

CDR3 sequence reads: CATGGVEYEQYF. The gene calls are TRBV10-3 and TRBJ2-7; absent DNA, TCRdb's TRBD2 call cannot be checked. The CDR3 runs to 12 residues. The germline V gene encodes CDR1 ENHRY and CDR2 SYGVKD.

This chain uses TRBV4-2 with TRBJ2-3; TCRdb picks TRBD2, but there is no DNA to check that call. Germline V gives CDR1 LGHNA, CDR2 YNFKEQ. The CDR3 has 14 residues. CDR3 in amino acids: CASSPRLAGGAQYF.

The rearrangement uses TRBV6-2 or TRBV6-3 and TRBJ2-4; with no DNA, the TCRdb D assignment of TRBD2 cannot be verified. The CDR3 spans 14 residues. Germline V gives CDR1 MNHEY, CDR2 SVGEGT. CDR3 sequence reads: CASTNGGEGNIQYF.

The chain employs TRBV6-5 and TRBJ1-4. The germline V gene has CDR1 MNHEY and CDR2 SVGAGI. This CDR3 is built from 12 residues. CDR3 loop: CASSYGNEKLFF.

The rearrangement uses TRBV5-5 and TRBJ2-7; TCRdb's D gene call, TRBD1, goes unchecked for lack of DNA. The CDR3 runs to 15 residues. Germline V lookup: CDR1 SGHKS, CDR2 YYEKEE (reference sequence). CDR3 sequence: CASSKPGQAIGEQYF.